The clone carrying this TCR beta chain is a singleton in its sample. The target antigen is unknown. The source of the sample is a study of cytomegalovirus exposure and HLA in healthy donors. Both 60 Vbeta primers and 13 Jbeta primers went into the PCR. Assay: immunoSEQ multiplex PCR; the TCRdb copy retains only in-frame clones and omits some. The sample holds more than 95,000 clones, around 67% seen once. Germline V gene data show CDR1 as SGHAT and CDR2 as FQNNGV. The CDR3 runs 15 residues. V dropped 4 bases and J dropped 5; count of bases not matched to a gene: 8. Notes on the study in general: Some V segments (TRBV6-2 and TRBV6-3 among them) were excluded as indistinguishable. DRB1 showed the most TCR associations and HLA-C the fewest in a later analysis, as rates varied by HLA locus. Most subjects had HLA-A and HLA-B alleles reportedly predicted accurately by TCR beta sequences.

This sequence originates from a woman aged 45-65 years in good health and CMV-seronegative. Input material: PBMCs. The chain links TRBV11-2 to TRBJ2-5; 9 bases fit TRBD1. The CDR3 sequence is CASSSSWTGAETQYF. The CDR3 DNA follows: TGTGCCAGCAGCTCGAGCTGGACAGGGGCCGAGACCCAGTACTTC. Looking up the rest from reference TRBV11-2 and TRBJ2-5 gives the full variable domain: EAGVAQSPRYKIIEKRQSVAFWCNPISGHATLYWYQQILGQGPKLLIQFQNNGVVDDSQLPKDRFSAERLKGVDSTLKIQPAKLEDSAVYLCASSSSWTGAETQYFGPGTRLLVL.